The 13 T cell receptor beta chains below come from one sample, sequenced in a study of T cell changes during pregnancy in multiple sclerosis. Sequencing was performed with immunoSEQ multiplex PCR; in TCRdb, only in-frame clones are kept and a portion is missing. The sample consists of 40,000 to 50,000 clones, around 94% of them appearing once. The source was CD4+ T cells from peripheral blood mononuclear cells, collected in the first trimester of pregnancy. The receptor set was obtained from a female donor with multiple sclerosis, enrolled in a pregnancy study.

The count of this clone is one. The rearrangement joins TRBV11-2 to TRBJ1-2, with 7 bases fitting TRBD1. V dropped 5 bases and J dropped 4; count of bases not matched to a gene: 7. In germline, CDR1 is SGHAT, CDR2 FQNNGV. This CDR3 has 14 residues. This chain's CDR3 is CASSQTGSGYGYTF. CDR3 nucleotides: TGTGCCAGCAGCCAGACAGGGTCGGGCTATGGCTACACCTTC.

The chain links TRBV13 to TRBJ1-6; 7 bases map to TRBD1. J gave up 11 bases and V 5 bases, and 6 bases lay outside the gene matches. Germline assignment: CDR1 PRHDT and CDR2 FYEKMQ (reference sequence). The CDR3 runs to 13 residues. The chain's CDR3 is CASSKRQGAPLHF. The CDR3 DNA reads as TGTGCCAGCAGCAAACGCCAGGGGGCACCCCTCCACTTT.

This clone was recorded only once. This chain uses TRBV6-5 with TRBJ1-5; a weak D match, TRBD1 (6 bases). Between the trimmed V and J ends, which lost 7 bases and 3 bases, there was a span of 7 bases. Germline V gene data show CDR1 as MNHEY and CDR2 as SVGAGI. This CDR3 region has 12 residues. This CDR3 is CASNRVNQPQHF. CDR3 nucleotide sequence: TGTGCCAGCAACAGGGTCAATCAGCCCCAGCATTTT.

The rearrangement joins TRBV9 to TRBJ1-2; TRBD1 matches at 12 bases. The germline V gene has CDR1 SGDLS and CDR2 YYNGEE. The length of the CDR3 is 15 residues. V gave up 3 bases and J gave up 3 bases; unmatched junction bases: 3. CDR3 loop: CASSAGTGGDYGYTF. The CDR3 bases are TGTGCCAGCAGCGCCGGGACAGGGGGCGACTATGGCTACACCTTC.

The rearrangement joins TRBV9 to TRBJ1-6; 8 bases are shared with TRBD1. CDR3 length equals 14 residues. The J segment lost 10 bases and the V segment lost 1 base, leaving 4 bases of the junction unmatched. Germline values: CDR1 SGDLS, CDR2 YYNGEE. CDR3: CASSVQGAWSPLHF. CDR3 nucleotides: TGTGCCAGCAGCGTACAGGGGGCATGGTCACCCCTCCACTTT.

This chain connects TRBV6-1 to TRBJ2-3; D perhaps matches TRBD1 (6 bases). Germline assignment: CDR1 MNHNS and CDR2 SASEGT. Trimming removed 4 bases from V and 0 bases from J, with 11 bases in between. The CDR3 has 15 residues. Written as DNA, the CDR3 is TGTGCCAGCAGTGTAACAGGGTTCAGCACAGATACGCAGTATTTT. As protein: CASSVTGFSTDTQYF.

The chain uses TRBV5-1 and TRBJ1-2; D is unresolved. The CDR3 extends over 14 amino acids. Trimming left V 0 bases short and J 7 bases short, with 13 bases between. Looked up from germline, CDR1 is SGHRS and CDR2 is YFSETQ. The CDR3: CASSLERGASGYTF. The CDR3 DNA sequence: TGCGCCAGCAGCTTGGAGAGAGGAGCCTCTGGCTACACCTTC.

DNA of the CDR3: TGTGCCAGTAGGCAGGCTAATGAAAAACTGTTTTTT. This gives the protein CASRQANEKLFF. The chain is built from TRBV19 and TRBJ1-4; unclear D gene. V lost 6 bases and J 3 bases, leaving 5 bases between the germline ends. The CDR3 sequence is 12 residues long. Germline assignment: CDR1 LNHDA and CDR2 SQIVND (reference sequence).

The V gene is TRBV9, the J gene TRBJ2-1, with D possibly TRBD1 on 6 matching bases. Germline V gene data show CDR1 as SGDLS and CDR2 as YYNGEE. Trimming removed 0 bases at V and 4 bases at J, with 8 bases between. The CDR3 is 14 residues long. CDR3 DNA: TGTGCCAGCAGCGTAGGGACAGCATACAATGAGCAGTTCTTC. Translated, it gives CASSVGTAYNEQFF.

The chain carries TRBV5-8 and TRBJ1-6; perhaps TRBD1 as D (5 bases). The CDR3 contains 13 residues. From germline, CDR1 is SGHTS and CDR2 YDEGEE. Trimming took 4 bases from V and 7 from J, leaving 9 bases between them. The CDR3 bases are TGTGCCAGCAGCCTACAGGAAAATTCACCCCTCCACTTT. Its protein product is CASSLQENSPLHF.

The genes are TRBV14 and TRBJ2-3, with 11 bases lining up with TRBD1. The V gene's germline CDR1 is SGHDN and CDR2 FVKESK. This CDR3 is built from 17 residues. V was clipped by 4 bases and J by 0 bases; unmatched bases: 6. Here the CDR3 DNA reads TGTGCCAGCAGCCCATGGACAGGGGGCACTAGCACAGATACGCAGTATTTT. Translation: CASSPWTGGTSTDTQYF.

The gene calls are TRBV19 and TRBJ2-7; 7 bases fit TRBD1. Germline values: CDR1 LNHDA, CDR2 SQIVND (reference sequence). CDR3 length: 14 residues. Trimming at V came to 2 bases and at J to 5 bases, leaving 6 bases not matched to a gene. The CDR3 sequence is CASSIRQGVDEQYF. Here the CDR3 DNA reads TGTGCCAGTAGTATACGACAGGGTGTGGACGAGCAGTACTTC. The entire variable domain, with the rest obtained from reference TRBV19 and TRBJ2-7, is as follows: DGGITQSPKYLFRKEGQNVTLSCEQNLNHDAMYWYRQDPGQGLRLIYYSQIVNDFQKGDIAEGYSVSREKKESFPLTVTSAQKNPTAFYLCASSIRQGVDEQYFGPGTRLTVT.

This chain joins TRBV4-1 and TRBJ1-6; TRBD1 agrees at 7 bases. In germline, CDR1 is MGHRA, CDR2 YSYEKL. The CDR3 length is 16 residues. V shed 5 bases, J shed 6 bases, and the junction held 10 bases outside the gene matches. The CDR3 spells CASSDRAGGGNSPLHF. The DNA of the CDR3 is TGCGCCAGCAGCGACCGAGCAGGGGGAGGTAATTCACCCCTCCACTTT.